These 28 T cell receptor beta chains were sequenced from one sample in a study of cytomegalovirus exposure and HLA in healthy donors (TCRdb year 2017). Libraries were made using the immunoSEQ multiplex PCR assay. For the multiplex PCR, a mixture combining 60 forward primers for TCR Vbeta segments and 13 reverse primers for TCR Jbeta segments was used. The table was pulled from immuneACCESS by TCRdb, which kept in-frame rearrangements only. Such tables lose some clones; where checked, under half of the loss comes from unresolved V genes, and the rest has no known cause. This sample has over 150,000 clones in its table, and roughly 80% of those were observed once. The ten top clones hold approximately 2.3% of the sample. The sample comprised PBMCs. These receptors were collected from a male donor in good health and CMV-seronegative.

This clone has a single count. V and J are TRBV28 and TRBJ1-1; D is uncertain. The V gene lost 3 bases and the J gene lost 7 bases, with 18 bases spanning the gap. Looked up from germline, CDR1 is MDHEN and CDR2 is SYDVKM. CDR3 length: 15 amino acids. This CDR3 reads CASSFPGRVGDEAFF. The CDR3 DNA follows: TGTGCCAGCAGTTTCCCCGGGAGGGTTGGGGATGAAGCTTTCTTT.

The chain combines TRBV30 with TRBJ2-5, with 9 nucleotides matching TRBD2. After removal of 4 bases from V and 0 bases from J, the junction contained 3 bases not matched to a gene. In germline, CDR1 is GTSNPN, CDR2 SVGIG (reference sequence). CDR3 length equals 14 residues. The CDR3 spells CAWTSGVYQETQYF. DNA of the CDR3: TGTGCCTGGACTAGCGGGGTTTACCAAGAGACCCAGTACTTC.

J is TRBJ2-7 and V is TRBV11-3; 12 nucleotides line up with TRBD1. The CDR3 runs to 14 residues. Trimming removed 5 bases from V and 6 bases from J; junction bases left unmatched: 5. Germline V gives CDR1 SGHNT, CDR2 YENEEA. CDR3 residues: CASSPGTGGSEQYF. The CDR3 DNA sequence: TGTGCCAGCAGCCCCGGGACAGGGGGCTCCGAGCAGTACTTC.

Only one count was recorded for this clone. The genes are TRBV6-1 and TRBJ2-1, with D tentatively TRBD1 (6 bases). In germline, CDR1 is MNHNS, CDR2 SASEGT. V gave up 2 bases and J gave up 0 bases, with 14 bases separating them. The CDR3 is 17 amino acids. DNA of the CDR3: TGTGCCAGCAGTGAATGGACTGGACAGACCTCCTACAATGAGCAGTTCTTC. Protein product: CASSEWTGQTSYNEQFF.

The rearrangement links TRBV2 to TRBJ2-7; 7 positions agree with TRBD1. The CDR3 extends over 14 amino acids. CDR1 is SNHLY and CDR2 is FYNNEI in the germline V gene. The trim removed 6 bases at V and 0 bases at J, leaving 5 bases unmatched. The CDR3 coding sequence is TGTGCCAGCAGCCCCGACAGGGCCTCCTACGAGCAGTACTTC. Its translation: CASSPDRASYEQYF.

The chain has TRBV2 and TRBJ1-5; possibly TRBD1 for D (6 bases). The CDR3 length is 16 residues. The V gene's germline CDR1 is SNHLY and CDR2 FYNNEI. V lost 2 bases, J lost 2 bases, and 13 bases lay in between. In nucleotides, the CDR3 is TGTGCCAGCAGTGAACTGCGGGGGGCGGGCAATCAGCCCCAGCATTTT. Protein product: CASSELRGAGNQPQHF.

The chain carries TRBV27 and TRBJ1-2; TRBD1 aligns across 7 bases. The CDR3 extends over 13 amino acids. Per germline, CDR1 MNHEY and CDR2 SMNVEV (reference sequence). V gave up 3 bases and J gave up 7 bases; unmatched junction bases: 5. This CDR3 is CASSFAGGSGYTF. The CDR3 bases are TGTGCCAGCAGTTTCGCAGGGGGAAGTGGCTACACCTTC.

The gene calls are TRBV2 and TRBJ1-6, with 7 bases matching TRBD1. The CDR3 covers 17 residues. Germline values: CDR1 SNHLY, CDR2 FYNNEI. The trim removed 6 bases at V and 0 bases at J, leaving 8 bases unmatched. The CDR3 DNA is TGTGCCAGCAGCCTTGGACAGGAGAGCTCCTATAATTCACCCCTCCACTTT. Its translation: CASSLGQESSYNSPLHF.

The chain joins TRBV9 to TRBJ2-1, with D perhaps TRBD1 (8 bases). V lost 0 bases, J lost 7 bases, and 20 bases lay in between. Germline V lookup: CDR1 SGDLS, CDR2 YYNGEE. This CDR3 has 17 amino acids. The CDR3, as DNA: TGTGCCAGCAGCGTAGGGGGGGGACAGGCCTGGGGGAATGAGCAGTTCTTC. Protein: CASSVGGGQAWGNEQFF.

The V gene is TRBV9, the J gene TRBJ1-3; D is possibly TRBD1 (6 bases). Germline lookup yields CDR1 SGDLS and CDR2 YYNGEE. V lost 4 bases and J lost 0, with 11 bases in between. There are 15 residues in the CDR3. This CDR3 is CASSYTGISGNTIYF. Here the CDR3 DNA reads TGTGCCAGCAGCTATACAGGGATCTCTGGAAACACCATATATTTT.

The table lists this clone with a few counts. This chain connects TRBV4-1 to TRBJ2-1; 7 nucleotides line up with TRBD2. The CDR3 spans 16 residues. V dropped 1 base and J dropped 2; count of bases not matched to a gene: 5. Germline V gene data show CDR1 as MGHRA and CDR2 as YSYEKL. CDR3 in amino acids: CASSQGLAEAYNEQFF. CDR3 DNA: TGCGCCAGCAGCCAAGGACTAGCCGAAGCCTACAATGAGCAGTTCTTC.

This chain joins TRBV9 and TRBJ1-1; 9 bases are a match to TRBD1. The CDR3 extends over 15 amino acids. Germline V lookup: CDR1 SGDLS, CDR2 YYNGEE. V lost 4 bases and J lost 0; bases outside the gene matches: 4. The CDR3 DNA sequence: TGTGCCAGCAGCACGGGACAGGGAATGAACACTGAAGCTTTCTTT. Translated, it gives CASSTGQGMNTEAFF.

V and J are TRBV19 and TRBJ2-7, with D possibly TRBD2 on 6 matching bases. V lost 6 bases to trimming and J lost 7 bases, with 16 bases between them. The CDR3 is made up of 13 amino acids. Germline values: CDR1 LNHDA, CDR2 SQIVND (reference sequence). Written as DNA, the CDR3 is TGTGCCAGTAGCGAAGACGGGAGACAGGAGCAGTACTTC. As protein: CASSEDGRQEQYF.

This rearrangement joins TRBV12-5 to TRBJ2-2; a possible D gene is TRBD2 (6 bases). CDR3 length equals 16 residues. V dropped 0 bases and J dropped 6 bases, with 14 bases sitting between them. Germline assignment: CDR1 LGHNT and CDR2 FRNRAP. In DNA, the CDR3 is TGTGCTAGTGGTTTGGTACTATCGGGAGCCCCCGGGGAGCTGTTTTTT. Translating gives CASGLVLSGAPGELFF.

The CDR3 bases are TGTGCCAGCAGCTTTTTGTTAGCGGGAGATACCGGGGAGCTGTTTTTT. Translation: CASSFLLAGDTGELFF. V gene TRBV7-9 combines with J gene TRBJ2-2, with TRBD2 identical over 9 bases. CDR3 length equals 16 residues. CDR1 and CDR2 (germline): SEHNR, FQNEAQ (reference sequence). The V segment lost 3 bases and the J segment 5 bases; nucleotides outside the gene matches: 7.

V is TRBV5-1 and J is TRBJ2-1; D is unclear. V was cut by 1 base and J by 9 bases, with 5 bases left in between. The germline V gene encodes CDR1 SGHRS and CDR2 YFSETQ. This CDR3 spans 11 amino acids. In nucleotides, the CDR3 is TGCGCCAGCAGCTTGCGCGTTGAGCAGTTCTTC. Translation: CASSLRVEQFF.

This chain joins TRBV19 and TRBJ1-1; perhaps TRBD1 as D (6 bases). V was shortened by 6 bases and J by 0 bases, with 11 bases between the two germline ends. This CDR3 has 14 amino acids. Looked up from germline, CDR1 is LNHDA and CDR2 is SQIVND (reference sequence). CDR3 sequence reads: CASRDRDMNTEAFF. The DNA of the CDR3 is TGTGCCAGTAGGGACAGAGACATGAACACTGAAGCTTTCTTT.

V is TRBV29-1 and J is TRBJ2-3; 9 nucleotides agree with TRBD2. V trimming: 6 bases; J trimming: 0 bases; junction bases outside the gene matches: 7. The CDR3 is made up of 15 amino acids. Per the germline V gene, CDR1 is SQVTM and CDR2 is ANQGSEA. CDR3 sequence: CSVAGTSRSTDTQYF. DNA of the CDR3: TGCAGCGTCGCCGGGACTAGCCGTAGCACAGATACGCAGTATTTT.

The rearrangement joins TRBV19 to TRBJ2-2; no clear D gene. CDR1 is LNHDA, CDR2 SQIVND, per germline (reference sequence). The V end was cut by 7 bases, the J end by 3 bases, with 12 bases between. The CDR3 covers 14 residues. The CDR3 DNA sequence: TGTGCCAGTACCTCCTTCCGGTACACCGGGGAGCTGTTTTTT. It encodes CASTSFRYTGELFF.

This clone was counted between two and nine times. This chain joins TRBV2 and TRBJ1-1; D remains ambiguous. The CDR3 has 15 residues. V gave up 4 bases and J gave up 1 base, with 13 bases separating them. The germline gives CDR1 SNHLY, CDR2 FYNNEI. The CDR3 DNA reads TGTGCCAGCAGTGGGGAGACACTACCGAACACTGAAGCTTTCTTT. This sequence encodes CASSGETLPNTEAFF. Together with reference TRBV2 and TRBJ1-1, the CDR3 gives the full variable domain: EPEVTQTPSHQVTQMGQEVILRCVPISNHLYFYWYRQILGQKVEFLVSFYNNEISEKSEIFDDQFSVERPDGSNFTLKIRSTKLEDSAMYFCASSGETLPNTEAFFGQGTRLTVV.

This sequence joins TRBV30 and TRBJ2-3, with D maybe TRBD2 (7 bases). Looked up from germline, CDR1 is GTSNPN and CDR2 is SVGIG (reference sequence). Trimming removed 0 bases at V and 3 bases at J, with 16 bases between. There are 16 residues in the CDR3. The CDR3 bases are TGTGCCTGGAGTGTAATGGCGGGGGCCCGGACAGATACGCAGTATTTT. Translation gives CAWSVMAGARTDTQYF.

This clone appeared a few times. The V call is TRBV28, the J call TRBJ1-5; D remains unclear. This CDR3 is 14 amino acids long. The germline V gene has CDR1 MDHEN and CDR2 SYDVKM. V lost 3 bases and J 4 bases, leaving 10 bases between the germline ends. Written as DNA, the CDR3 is TGTGCCAGCAGTTTGGCGAACAGAAATCAGCCCCAGCATTTT. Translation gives CASSLANRNQPQHF.

The DNA for the CDR3 is TGTGCCAGCAGCTTCCCAGGGCGCTCCTACAATGAGCAGTTCTTC. It is translated as CASSFPGRSYNEQFF. J is TRBJ2-1 and V is TRBV7-6; a possible D gene is TRBD1 (5 bases). The CDR3 spans 15 residues. Trimming removed 3 bases at V and 0 bases at J, with 9 bases between. Germline CDR1 reads SGHVS; CDR2 reads FNYEAQ. Combining the CDR3 with reference TRBV7-6 and TRBJ2-1 gives the whole variable domain GAGVSQSPRYKVTKRGQDVALRCDPISGHVSLYWYRQALGQGPEFLTYFNYEAQQDKSGLPNDRFSAERPEGSISTLTIQRTEQRDSAMYRCASSFPGRSYNEQFFGPGTRLTVL.

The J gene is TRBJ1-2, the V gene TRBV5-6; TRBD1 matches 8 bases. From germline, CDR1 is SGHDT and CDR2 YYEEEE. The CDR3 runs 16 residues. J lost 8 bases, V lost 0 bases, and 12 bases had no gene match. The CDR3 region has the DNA TGTGCCAGCAGCTTGGCCCCTGGACAGGGTGGAGGAGGCTACACCTTC. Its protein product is CASSLAPGQGGGGYTF.

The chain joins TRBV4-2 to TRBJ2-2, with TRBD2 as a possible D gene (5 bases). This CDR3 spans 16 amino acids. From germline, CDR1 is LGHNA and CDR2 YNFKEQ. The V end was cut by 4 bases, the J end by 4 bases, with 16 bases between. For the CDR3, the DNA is TGTGCCAGCAGCCCCAGCGCCGGGGTCGGCACCGGGGAGCTGTTTTTT. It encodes CASSPSAGVGTGELFF.

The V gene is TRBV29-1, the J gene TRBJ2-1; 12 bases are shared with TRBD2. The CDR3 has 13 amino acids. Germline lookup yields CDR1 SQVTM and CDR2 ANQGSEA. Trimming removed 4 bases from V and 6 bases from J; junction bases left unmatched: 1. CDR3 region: CSVGTSGTNEQFF. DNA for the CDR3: TGCAGCGTTGGGACTAGCGGGACCAATGAGCAGTTCTTC.

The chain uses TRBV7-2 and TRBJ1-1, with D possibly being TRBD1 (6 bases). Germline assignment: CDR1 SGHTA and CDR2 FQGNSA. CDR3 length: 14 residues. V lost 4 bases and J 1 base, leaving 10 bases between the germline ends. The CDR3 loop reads CASSWAGANTEAFF. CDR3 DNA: TGTGCCAGCAGCTGGGCAGGGGCGAACACTGAAGCTTTCTTT.

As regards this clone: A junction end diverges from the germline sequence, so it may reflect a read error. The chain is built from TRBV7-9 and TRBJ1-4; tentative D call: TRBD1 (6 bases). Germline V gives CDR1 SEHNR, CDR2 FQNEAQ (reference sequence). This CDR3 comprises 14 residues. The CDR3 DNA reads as TGTTCCAGCAGCCGTCAGAGGGGGGGTGAAAAACTGTTTTTT. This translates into CSSSRQRGGEKLFF.